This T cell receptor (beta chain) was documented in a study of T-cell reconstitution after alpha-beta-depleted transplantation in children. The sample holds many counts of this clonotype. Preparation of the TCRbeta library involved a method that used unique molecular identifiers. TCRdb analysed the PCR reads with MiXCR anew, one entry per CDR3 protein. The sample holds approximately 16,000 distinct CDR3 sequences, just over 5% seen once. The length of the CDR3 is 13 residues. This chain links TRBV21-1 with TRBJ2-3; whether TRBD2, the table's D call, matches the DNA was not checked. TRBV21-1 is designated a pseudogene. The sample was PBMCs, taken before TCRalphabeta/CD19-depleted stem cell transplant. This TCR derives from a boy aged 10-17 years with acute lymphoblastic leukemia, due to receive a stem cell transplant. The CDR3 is CASSTGESDTQYF. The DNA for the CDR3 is TGTGCCAGCAGCACTGGGGAGTCCGATACGCAGTATTTT.